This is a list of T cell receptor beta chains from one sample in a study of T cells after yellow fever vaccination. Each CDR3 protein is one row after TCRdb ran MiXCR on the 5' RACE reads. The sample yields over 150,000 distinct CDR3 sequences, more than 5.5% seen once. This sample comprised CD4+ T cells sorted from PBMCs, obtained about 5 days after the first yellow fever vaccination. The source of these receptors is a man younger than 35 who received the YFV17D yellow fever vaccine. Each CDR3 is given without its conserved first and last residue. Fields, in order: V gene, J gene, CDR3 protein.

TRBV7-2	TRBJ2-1	ASSLQAGTLYEQF
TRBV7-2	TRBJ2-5	ASSPGTRGSAQY
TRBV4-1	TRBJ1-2	ASSQESFNYGYT
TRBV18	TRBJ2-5	ASSPFEEQETQY
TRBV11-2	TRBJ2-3	ASSLVVGGATDTQY
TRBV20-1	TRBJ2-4	SAPIRLAKNIQY
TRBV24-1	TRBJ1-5	ATSARSNQPQH
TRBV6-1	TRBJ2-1	ASDVGGATSSYNEQF
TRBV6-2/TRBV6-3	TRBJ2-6	ASRRGSTGANVLT
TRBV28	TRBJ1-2	ASSSTDRVNGYT
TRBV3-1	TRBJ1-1	ASRPRGGTIKAF
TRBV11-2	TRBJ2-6	ASSLHRELPVVTGANVLT
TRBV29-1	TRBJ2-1	SVAPRLGRDEQF
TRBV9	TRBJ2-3	ASSVTPVADTQY
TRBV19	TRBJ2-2	ASSIRSGGARTGELF
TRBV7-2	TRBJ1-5	ASSVAAGPNQPQH
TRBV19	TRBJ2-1	ASRTSGDDKYNEQF
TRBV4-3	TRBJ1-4	ASSQETGRKLF